The entry below gives a single T cell receptor beta chain sequence along with its context. Its antigen specificity is not known. No base qualities exist here, and no much larger clone lies one base off it. Explained via the paper, the time point label denotes: baseline before first vaccination. Vaccinee samples came from UK trials COV001 and COV002, including a single-blind randomized controlled phase 2/3 trial of AZD1222 (ChAdOx1 nCoV-19) in healthy adults. For TCRbeta chain sequencing, PBMC samples were collected from trial participants at day 0 and at day 28 after the second dose. The sample originates from a study of T cell responses to AZD1222 COVID-19 vaccine (dated by TCRdb to 2020 to 2022). About the investigation overall: AZD1222 recipients whose second dose came at about 4 weeks and those whose second dose came at about 12 weeks were combined into one group, since spike-specific TCR depth and breadth did not differ between the two schedules. Trial participants were enrolled by age into subgroups of 18-55, 56-69 and 70-plus years, and around 150, 29 and 61 TCR-sequenced participants, respectively, were included in these subgroups. TCR sequencing covered more than 230 trial participants: 200 to 220 given two doses of AZD1222 and 26 given two doses of MenACWY control vaccine.

The CDR3 regions of human TCRbeta chains were analyzed by immunosequencing. As for how the authors treated the data: Repertoire TCRs were matched against a reference library of SARS-CoV-2-specific TCRs generated with the MIRA antigen-specificity platform. Breadth was defined as the fraction of unique TCRs that were SARS-CoV-2-associated, and depth was defined as the fraction of total T cells that were SARS-CoV-2-associated. Using the MIRA data, every spike-specific TCR was mapped to the spike region that the TCR reacted to and assigned to either a CD4 or a CD8 class. Log10-transformed breadth and depth values were compared by one-way ANOVA with Sidak's multiple comparisons tests. TCRdb obtained this table from immuneACCESS and retained in-frame rearrangements with V and J assigned. These tables miss some clones; where compared with another copy, unresolved V genes account for less than half of the shortfall, and the remainder is unexplained. V, J and clone size were drawn from that table, and D and trimming were deduced from the DNA. This sample comprises roughly 100,000 clones, around 89% of them detected only once. Around 20% of the sample lies in the top ten.

CDR1 and CDR2 (KGHDR, SFDVKD) derive from the germline V gene. V is shortened by 5 bases, J by 2 bases, and the region joining them spans 12 bases. Reading from cysteine to phenylalanine, the CDR3 counts 14 amino acids. The retained sequence is limited to the CDR3, 42 bases, with the frame set at the first base. Results and caveats for the whole study, not just this receptor: Spike-specific TCR breadth and depth rose significantly after two AZD1222 doses compared with day 0 and with MenACWY recipients. No day 14 peak-response samples were available, so repertoires were characterized only after the peak T cell response. The vaccine-associated CD4 TCRs covered the entire spike protein, and the dominant responses fell in regions 160-218 and 743-854. Participants were mostly white British and included more females than males, and it was suggested by the authors that clonal diversity may have been underestimated. Only five or six AZD1222 recipients were SARS-CoV-2 seropositive at baseline, limiting conclusions about previously exposed vaccinees. Reportedly, almost half of the unique spike-specific TCRs recognized epitopes lying outside the regions that are mutated in the B.1.351 and B.1.1.7 variants. In the small 56-69-year group, the increase in depth fell short of significance, most likely because of low power.

The input for sequencing was peripheral blood, taken on day 0 of AZD1222 vaccination. The sequence links TRBV24-1 to TRBJ2-7; the D segment is perhaps TRBD1 or TRBD2, each sharing 5 matched bases. The origin of this receptor is an adult in good health. The CDR3 protein: CATSGVGDAYEQYF. The sequenced DNA is TGTGCCACCAGTGGGGTGGGGGATGCCTACGAGCAGTACTTC.